One and the same sample provided the 18 T cell receptor beta chains below, sequenced in a study of PD-1 blockade in classical Hodgkin lymphoma. Every patient had relapsed following autologous stem cell transplantation, and cohorts differed in brentuximab vedotin exposure. Sequencing used immunoSEQ multiplex PCR; TCRdb keeps in-frame clones, though not all of them. The repertoire has some 62,000 clones, about 91% of them found once; the top ten carry roughly an eighth. The source was peripheral blood mononuclear cells (PBMCs), collected at baseline. The receptors here all came from a human donor with classical Hodgkin lymphoma.

The rearrangement uses TRBV7-9 and TRBJ2-7; D gene unclear. This CDR3 has 13 residues. Germline CDR1 SEHNR, CDR2 FQNEAQ (reference sequence). Trimming left V 2 bases short and J 5 bases short, with 10 bases between. CDR3 residues: CASSLRRSNEQYF. The CDR3 DNA follows: TGTGCCAGCAGCTTAAGGAGAAGCAACGAGCAGTACTTC.

This chain joins TRBV6-1 and TRBJ1-1; weak D call: TRBD1 (5 bases). The CDR3 loop spans 14 amino acids. The germline V gene has CDR1 MNHNS and CDR2 SASEGT. Trimming cost V 2 bases and J 10 bases, with 17 bases left between them. The CDR3 sequence is CASSELRAVGGAFF. Here the CDR3 DNA reads TGTGCCAGCAGTGAACTCAGGGCCGTCGGGGGAGCTTTCTTT.

CDR3 bases: TGTGCCAGCAGCTTCGGGTATGAGACCCAGTACTTC. As protein: CASSFGYETQYF. The chain recombines TRBV5-5 with TRBJ2-5; D remains unclear. In germline, CDR1 is SGHKS, CDR2 YYEKEE (reference sequence). V lost 2 bases and J 5 bases, leaving 7 bases between the germline ends. The CDR3 is 12 residues long. Variable domain in full (rest from reference TRBV5-5 and TRBJ2-5): DAGVTQSPTHLIKTRGQQVTLRCSPISGHKSVSWYQQVLGQGPQFIFQYYEKEERGRGNFPDRFSARQFPNYSSELNVNALLLGDSALYLCASSFGYETQYFGPGTRLLVL.

V gene TRBV28 combines with J gene TRBJ1-4; D call uncertain. Germline CDR1 and CDR2: MDHEN and SYDVKM. This CDR3 is built from 12 residues. V lost 2 bases to trimming and J lost 7 bases, with 5 bases between them. The CDR3 protein is CASSLKVEKLFF. CDR3 bases: TGTGCCAGCAGTTTAAAGGTTGAAAAACTGTTTTTT.

The chain uses TRBV30 and TRBJ1-1; D not resolved. Trimming removed 2 bases at V and 4 bases at J, with 5 bases between. This CDR3 spans 11 amino acids. Germline values: CDR1 GTSNPN, CDR2 SVGIG (reference sequence). The CDR3 reads CAWSTGTEAFF. Written as DNA, the CDR3 is TGTGCCTGGAGTACTGGCACTGAAGCTTTCTTT.

This clone was seen a single time. DNA for the CDR3: TGTGCCAGCAGTTTGGACCAGGGGCCCCCAGATACGCAGTATTTT. Residues: CASSLDQGPPDTQYF. This chain links TRBV2 with TRBJ2-3, with a weak D call TRBD1 (6 bases). Trimming removed 5 bases at V and 4 bases at J, with 16 bases between. Germline CDR1 SNHLY, CDR2 FYNNEI. The CDR3 has 15 amino acids.

The chain recombines TRBV5-4 with TRBJ2-7, with 10 positions matching TRBD1. The CDR3 totals 15 residues. CDR1 and CDR2 from the germline V gene are SGHNT and YYREEE (reference sequence). With V trimmed by 4 bases and J by 6 bases, 10 bases remained unmatched. The CDR3 DNA reads TGTGCCAGCAGCGCCTGGGACAGGGGACTGGCCGAGCAGTACTTC. This encodes CASSAWDRGLAEQYF.

The chain is built from TRBV28 and TRBJ2-3; the D is unclear. CDR1 and CDR2 (germline): MDHEN, SYDVKM. V lost 4 bases and J 6 bases, leaving 14 bases between the germline ends. The CDR3 has 14 amino acids. DNA of the CDR3: TGTGCCAGCAGTTCAAAGGGCCCATTGGATACGCAGTATTTT. Translation: CASSSKGPLDTQYF. Supplemented by reference TRBV28 and TRBJ2-3, the full variable domain reads DVKVTQSSRYLVKRTGEKVFLECVQDMDHENMFWYRQDPGLGLRLIYFSYDVKMKEKGDIPEGYSVSREKKERFSLILESASTNQTSMYLCASSSKGPLDTQYFGPGTRLTVL.

The rearrangement joins TRBV5-6 to TRBJ2-3, with 9 bases matching TRBD2. V was clipped by 0 bases and J by 4 bases; unmatched bases: 3. CDR1 and CDR2 from the germline V gene are SGHDT and YYEEEE. This CDR3 region has 15 residues. CDR3 loop: CASSLVGGGADTQYF. The CDR3 bases are TGTGCCAGCAGCTTGGTTGGCGGGGGGGCAGATACGCAGTATTTT.

A single count supports this clone. The chain is built from TRBV7-2 and TRBJ1-5; D remains unclear. The CDR3 is 16 amino acids. V shed 3 bases and J shed 6 bases, with 18 bases lying between them. Germline loops: CDR1 SGHTA, CDR2 FQGNSA. DNA of the CDR3: TGTGCCAGCAGCTTGTCGAGTGGCGCCGGCCGTCAGCCCCAGCATTTT. It specifies CASSLSSGAGRQPQHF.

The chain has TRBV4-3 and TRBJ1-4, with TRBD1 as a possible D gene (5 bases). In germline, CDR1 is LGHNA, CDR2 YSLEER. Deletions cut 0 bases from V and 4 bases from J, with 12 bases between. The CDR3 length is 16 residues. The CDR3 reads CASSQELDSVNEKLFF. CDR3 nucleotide sequence: TGCGCCAGCAGCCAAGAATTAGACAGTGTTAATGAAAAACTGTTTTTT.

The chain links TRBV9 to TRBJ1-1; 8 bases fit TRBD1. The V gene's germline CDR1 is SGDLS and CDR2 YYNGEE. The CDR3 consists of 18 residues. Trimming cost V 0 bases and J 0 bases; bases outside gene matches: 10. In DNA, the CDR3 is TGTGCCAGCAGCGTAGAGGGGCAGGGGGCCCTCATGAACACTGAAGCTTTCTTT. Its translation: CASSVEGQGALMNTEAFF.

The chain links TRBV25-1 to TRBJ1-1; D is perhaps TRBD1 (6 bases). Germline V gene sequence: CDR1 MGHDK, CDR2 SYGVNS. With 7 bases removed from V and 4 bases from J, the gap between germline ends came to 13 bases. CDR3 size: 13 residues. CDR3 in amino acids: CASTLRGATEAFF. Written as DNA, the CDR3 is TGTGCCAGCACTCTCAGGGGAGCCACTGAAGCTTTCTTT.

The CDR3 DNA reads as TGTGCCAGTAGTGCGGGACAGCTCTACGAGCAGTACTTC. Its protein product is CASSAGQLYEQYF. The genes are TRBV19 and TRBJ2-7, with D maybe TRBD1 (7 bases). The CDR3 is made up of 13 amino acids. The germline V gene encodes CDR1 LNHDA and CDR2 SQIVND (reference sequence). Trimming removed 5 bases at V and 3 bases at J, with 11 bases between.

The chain is built from TRBV21-1 and TRBJ1-1; the listed D gene, TRBD1, was not tested against the DNA. TRBV21-1 is a known pseudogene. The CDR3 runs 16 residues. CDR3 sequence (DNA): TGTGCCAGCAGCGCGGGACAGGGGGCGCGGAACACTGAAGCTTTCTTT. Its translation is CASSAGQGARNTEAFF.

The rearrangement links TRBV28 to TRBJ1-4; TRBD1 matches at 10 bases. The length of the CDR3 is 16 residues. The trim removed 6 bases at V and 4 bases at J, leaving 8 bases unmatched. The germline gives CDR1 MDHEN, CDR2 SYDVKM. CDR3 loop: CASSLPGTGDNEKLFF. The CDR3 DNA reads TGTGCCAGCAGCCTTCCCGGGACAGGGGATAATGAAAAACTGTTTTTT.

The V gene is TRBV30, the J gene TRBJ2-4, with a possible D match to TRBD2 (5 bases). The length of the CDR3 is 12 residues. Trimming took 2 bases from V and 7 from J, leaving 9 bases between them. Germline V gene lookup returns CDR1 GTSNPN and CDR2 SVGIG (reference sequence). CDR3 in amino acids: CAWSPRGNIQYF. As DNA, the CDR3 is TGTGCCTGGAGTCCACGGGGTAACATTCAGTACTTC. Full variable domain (rest looked up from reference TRBV30 and TRBJ2-4): SQTIHQWPATLVQPVGSPLSLECTVEGTSNPNLYWYRQAAGRGLQLLFYSVGIGQISSEVPQNLSASRPQDRQFILSSKKLLLSDSGFYLCAWSPRGNIQYFGAGTRLSVL.

The chain has TRBV6-8 and TRBJ1-1; TRBD1 aligns across 8 bases. Germline values: CDR1 MNHGY, CDR2 SAAAGT. This CDR3 is built from 17 residues. V was clipped by 2 bases and J by 6 bases; unmatched bases: 14. For the CDR3, the DNA is TGTGCCAGCAGTTACCCGCTGACAGGGGCCTCCATAGCTGAAGCTTTCTTT. Translated: CASSYPLTGASIAEAFF.